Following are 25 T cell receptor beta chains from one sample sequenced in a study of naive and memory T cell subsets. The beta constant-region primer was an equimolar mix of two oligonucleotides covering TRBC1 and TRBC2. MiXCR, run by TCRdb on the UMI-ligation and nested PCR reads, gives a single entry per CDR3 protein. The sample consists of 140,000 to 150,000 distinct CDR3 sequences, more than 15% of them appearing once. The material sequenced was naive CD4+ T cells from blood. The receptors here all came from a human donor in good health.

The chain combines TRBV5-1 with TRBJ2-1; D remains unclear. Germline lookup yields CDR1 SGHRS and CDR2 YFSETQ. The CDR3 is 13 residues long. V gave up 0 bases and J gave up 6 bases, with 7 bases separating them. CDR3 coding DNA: TGCGCCAGCAGCTTGGACCCTACCAATGAGCAGTTCTTC. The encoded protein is CASSLDPTNEQFF. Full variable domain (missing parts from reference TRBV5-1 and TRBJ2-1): KAGVTQTPRYLIKTRGQQVTLSCSPISGHRSVSWYQQTPGQGLQFLFEYFSETQRNKGNFPGRFSGRQFSNSRSEMNVSTLELGDSALYLCASSLDPTNEQFFGPGTRLTVL.

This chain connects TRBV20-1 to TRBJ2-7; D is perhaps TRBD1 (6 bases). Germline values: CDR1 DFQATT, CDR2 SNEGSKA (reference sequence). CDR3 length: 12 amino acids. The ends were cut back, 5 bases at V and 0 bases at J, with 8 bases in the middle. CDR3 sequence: CSAQGSSYEQYF. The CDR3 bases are TGCAGTGCTCAGGGGAGCTCCTACGAGCAGTACTTC.

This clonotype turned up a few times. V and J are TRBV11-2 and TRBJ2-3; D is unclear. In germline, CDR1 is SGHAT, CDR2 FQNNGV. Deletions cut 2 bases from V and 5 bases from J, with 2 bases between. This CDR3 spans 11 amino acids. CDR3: CASSLIDTQYF. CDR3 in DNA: TGTGCCAGCAGCTTAATAGATACGCAGTATTTT.

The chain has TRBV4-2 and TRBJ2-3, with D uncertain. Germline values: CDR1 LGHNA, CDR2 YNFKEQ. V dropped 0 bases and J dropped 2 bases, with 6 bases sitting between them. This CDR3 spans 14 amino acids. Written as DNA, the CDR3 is TGTGCCAGCAGCCAAGATGTTTCCACAGATACGCAGTATTTT. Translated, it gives CASSQDVSTDTQYF.

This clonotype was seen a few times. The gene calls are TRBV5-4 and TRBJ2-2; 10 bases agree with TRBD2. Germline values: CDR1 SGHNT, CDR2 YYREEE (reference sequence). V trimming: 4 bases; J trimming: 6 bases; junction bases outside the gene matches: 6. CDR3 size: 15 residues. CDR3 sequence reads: CASSALAGDSGELFF. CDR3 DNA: TGTGCCAGCAGCGCTCTAGCGGGAGACTCCGGGGAGCTGTTTTTT.

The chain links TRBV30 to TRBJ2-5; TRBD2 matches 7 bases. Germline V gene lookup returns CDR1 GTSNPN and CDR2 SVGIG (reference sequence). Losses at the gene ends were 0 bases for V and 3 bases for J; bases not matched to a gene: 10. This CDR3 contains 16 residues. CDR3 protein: CAWSVYGAGREETQYF. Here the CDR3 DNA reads TGTGCCTGGAGTGTATACGGCGCTGGGAGGGAAGAGACCCAGTACTTC.

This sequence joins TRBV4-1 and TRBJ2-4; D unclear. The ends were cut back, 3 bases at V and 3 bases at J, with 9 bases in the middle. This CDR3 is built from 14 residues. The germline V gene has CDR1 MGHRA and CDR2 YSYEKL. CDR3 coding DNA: TGCGCCAGCAGCCAGGACCCGAACAAAAACATTCAGTACTTC. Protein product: CASSQDPNKNIQYF.

CDR3 sequence reads: CASSVQGAGNQPQHF. DNA for the CDR3: TGTGCCAGCAGCGTACAGGGGGCAGGCAATCAGCCCCAGCATTTT. The rearrangement joins TRBV27 to TRBJ1-5, with 9 nucleotides matching TRBD1. Trimming took 6 bases from V and 2 from J; bases not matched to a gene: 5. The CDR3 totals 15 residues. In germline, CDR1 is MNHEY, CDR2 SMNVEV (reference sequence).

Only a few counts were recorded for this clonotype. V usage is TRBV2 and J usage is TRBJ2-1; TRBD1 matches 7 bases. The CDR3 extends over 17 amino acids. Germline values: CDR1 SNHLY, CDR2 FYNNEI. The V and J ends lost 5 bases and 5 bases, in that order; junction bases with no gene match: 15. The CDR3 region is CASSHPLGDSPHNEQFF. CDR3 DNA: TGTGCCAGCAGTCACCCCTTGGGGGACAGTCCGCACAATGAGCAGTTCTTC.

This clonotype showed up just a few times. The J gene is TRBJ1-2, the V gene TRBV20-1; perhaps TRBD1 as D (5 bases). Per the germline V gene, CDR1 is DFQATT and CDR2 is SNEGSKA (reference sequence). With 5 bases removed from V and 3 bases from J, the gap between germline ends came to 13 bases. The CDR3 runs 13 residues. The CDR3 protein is CSAADSAYYGYTF. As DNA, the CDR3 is TGCAGTGCTGCTGACAGCGCGTACTATGGCTACACCTTC.

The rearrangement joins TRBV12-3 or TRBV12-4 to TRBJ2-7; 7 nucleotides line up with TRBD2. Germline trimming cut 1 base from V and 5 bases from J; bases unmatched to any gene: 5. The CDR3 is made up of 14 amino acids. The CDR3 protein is CASSLGREHDEQYF. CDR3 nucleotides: TGTGCCAGCAGTTTAGGGCGGGAGCACGACGAGCAGTACTTC.

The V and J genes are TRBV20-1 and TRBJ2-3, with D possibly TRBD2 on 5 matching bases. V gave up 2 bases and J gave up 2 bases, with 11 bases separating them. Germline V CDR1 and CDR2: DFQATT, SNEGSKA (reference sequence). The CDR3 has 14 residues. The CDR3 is CSARRSGITDTQYF. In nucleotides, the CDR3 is TGCAGTGCTAGAAGAAGCGGAATCACAGATACGCAGTATTTT.

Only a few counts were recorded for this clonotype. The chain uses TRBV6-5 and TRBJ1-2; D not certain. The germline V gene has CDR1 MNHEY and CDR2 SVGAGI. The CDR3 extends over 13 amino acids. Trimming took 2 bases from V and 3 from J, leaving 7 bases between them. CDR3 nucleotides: TGTGCCAGCAGTTACGGGTCGGACTATGGCTACACCTTC. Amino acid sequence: CASSYGSDYGYTF.

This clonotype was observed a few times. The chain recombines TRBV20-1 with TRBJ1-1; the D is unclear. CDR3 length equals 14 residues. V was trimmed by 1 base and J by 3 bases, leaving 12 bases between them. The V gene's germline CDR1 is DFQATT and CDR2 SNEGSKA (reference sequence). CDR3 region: CSARGLGGYTEAFF. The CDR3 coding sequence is TGCAGTGCTAGAGGTCTGGGCGGGTACACTGAAGCTTTCTTT.

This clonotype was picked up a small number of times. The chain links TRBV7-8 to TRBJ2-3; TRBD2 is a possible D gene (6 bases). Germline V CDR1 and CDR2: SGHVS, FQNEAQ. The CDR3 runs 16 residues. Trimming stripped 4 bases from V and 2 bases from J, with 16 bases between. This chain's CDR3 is CASSSPRDSNTDTQYF. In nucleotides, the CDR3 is TGTGCCAGCAGCTCACCAAGGGACTCGAACACAGATACGCAGTATTTT.

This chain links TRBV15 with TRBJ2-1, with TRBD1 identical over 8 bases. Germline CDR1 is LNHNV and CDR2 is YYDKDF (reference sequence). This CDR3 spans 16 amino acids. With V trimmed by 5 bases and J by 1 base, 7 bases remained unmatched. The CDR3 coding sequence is TGTGCCACCAGCCCCCCCTGGGACAGGTCCTACAATGAGCAGTTCTTC. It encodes CATSPPWDRSYNEQFF.

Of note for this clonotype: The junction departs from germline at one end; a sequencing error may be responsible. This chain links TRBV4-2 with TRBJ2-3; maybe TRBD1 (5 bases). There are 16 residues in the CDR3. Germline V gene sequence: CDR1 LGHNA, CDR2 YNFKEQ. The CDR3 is CASSQDQGSSTDTQYF. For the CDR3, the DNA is TGCGCCAGCAGCCAAGATCAGGGCTCTAGCACAGATACGCAGTATTTT.

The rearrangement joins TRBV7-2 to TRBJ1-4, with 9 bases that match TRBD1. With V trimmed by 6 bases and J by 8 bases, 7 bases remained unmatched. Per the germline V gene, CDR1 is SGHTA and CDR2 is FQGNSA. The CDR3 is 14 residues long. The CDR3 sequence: CASRRTGGREKLFF. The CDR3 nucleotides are TGTGCCAGCAGACGAACAGGGGGCCGGGAAAAACTGTTTTTT. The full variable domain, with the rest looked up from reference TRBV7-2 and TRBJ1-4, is GAGVSQSPSNKVTEKGKDVELRCDPISGHTALYWYRQSLGQGLEFLIYFQGNSAPDKSGLPSDRFSAERTGGSVSTLTIQRTQQEDSAVYLCASRRTGGREKLFFGSGTQLSVL.

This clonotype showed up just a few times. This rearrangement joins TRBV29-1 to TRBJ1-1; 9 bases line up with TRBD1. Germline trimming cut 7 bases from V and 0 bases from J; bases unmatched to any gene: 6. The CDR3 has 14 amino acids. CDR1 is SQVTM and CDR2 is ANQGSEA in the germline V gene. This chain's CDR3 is CSATDRGLNTEAFF. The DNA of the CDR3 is TGCAGCGCCACCGACAGGGGGTTGAACACTGAAGCTTTCTTT. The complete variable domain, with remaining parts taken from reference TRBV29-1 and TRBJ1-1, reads SAVISQKPSRDICQRGTSLTIQCQVDSQVTMMFWYRQQPGQSLTLIATANQGSEATYESGFVIDKFPISRPNLTFSTLTVSNMSPEDSSIYLCSATDRGLNTEAFFGQGTRLTVV.

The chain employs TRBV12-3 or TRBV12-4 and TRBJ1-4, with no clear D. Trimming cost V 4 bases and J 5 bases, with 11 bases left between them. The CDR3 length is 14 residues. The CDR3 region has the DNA TGTGCCAGCAGTTCGGGTGGACTGAATGAAAAACTGTTTTTT. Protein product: CASSSGGLNEKLFF.

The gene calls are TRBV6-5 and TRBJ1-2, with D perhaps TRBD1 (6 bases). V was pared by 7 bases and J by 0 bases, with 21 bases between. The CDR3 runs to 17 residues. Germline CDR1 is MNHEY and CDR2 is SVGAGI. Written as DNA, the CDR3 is TGTGCCAGCACCCACACAGGGTTAGGGGGTTCTAACTATGGCTACACCTTC. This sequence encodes CASTHTGLGGSNYGYTF.

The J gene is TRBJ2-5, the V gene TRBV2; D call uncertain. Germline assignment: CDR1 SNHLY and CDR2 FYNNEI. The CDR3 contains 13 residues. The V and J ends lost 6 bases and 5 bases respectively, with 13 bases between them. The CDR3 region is CASRGQPGETQYF. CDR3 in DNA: TGTGCCAGCAGAGGGCAGCCCGGGGAGACCCAGTACTTC.

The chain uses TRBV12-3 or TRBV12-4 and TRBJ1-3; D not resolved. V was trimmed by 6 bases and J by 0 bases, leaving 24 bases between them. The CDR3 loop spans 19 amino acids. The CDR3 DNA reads TGTGCCAGCAGCTTATCAGCCGGATGGGGTGATGGCTCTGGAAACACCATATATTTT. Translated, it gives CASSLSAGWGDGSGNTIYF.

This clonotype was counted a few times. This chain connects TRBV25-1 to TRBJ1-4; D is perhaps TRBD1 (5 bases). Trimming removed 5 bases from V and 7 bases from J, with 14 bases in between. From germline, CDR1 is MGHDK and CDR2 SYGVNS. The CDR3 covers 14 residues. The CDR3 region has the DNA TGTGCCAGCAGTCCAGGATCGCAGGGTGAAAAACTGTTTTTT. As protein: CASSPGSQGEKLFF. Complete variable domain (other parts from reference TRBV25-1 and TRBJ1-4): EADIYQTPRYLVIGTGKKITLECSQTMGHDKMYWYQQDPGMELHLIHYSYGVNSTEKGDLSSESTVSRIRTEHFPLTLESARPSHTSQYLCASSPGSQGEKLFFGSGTQLSVL.

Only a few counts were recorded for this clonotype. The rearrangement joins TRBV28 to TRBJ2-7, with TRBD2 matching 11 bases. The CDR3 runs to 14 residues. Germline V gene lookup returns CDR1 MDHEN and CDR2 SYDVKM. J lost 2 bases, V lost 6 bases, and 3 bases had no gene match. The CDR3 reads CASRSSGRTYEQYF. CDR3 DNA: TGTGCCAGCAGGTCTAGCGGGAGGACCTACGAGCAGTACTTC. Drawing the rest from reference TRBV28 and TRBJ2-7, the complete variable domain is DVKVTQSSRYLVKRTGEKVFLECVQDMDHENMFWYRQDPGLGLRLIYFSYDVKMKEKGDIPEGYSVSREKKERFSLILESASTNQTSMYLCASRSSGRTYEQYFGPGTRLTVT.